Listed here are 2 T cell receptor beta chains from one sample, sequenced in a study of OX40 agonist ivuxolimab in advanced cancers. Method: immunoSEQ multiplex PCR; TCRdb's copy keeps in-frame clones and lacks some. The top ten hold approximately 0.61% of the sample, which has roughly 58,000 clones, 84% seen once. Sequenced here: CD4+ or CD8+ T cells sorted from blood, sampled in a trial of the OX40 agonist ivuxolimab. These TCRs come from an adult with an advanced solid tumor such as melanoma, head and neck, liver or kidney cancer.

This chain joins TRBV7-2 and TRBJ1-5, with 8 positions matching TRBD1. After removal of 5 bases from V and 0 bases from J, the junction contained 9 bases not matched to a gene. Germline values: CDR1 SGHTA, CDR2 FQGNSA. The CDR3 totals 17 residues. CDR3 protein: CASSGGQGIYSNQPQHF. CDR3 in DNA: TGTGCCAGCAGCGGCGGACAGGGAATCTATAGCAATCAGCCCCAGCATTTT.

The CDR3 nucleotides are TGTGCCAGCAGCTGGGGTGCGGCTAGCGACACAGATACGCAGTATTTT. Its translation: CASSWGAASDTDTQYF. The chain employs TRBV11-2 and TRBJ2-3, with D possibly matching TRBD2 (6 bases). CDR1 and CDR2 (germline): SGHAT, FQNNGV. The CDR3 is 16 residues long. V was trimmed by 4 bases and J by 2 bases, leaving 16 bases between them.